The 7 T cell receptor beta chains listed next were all sequenced from one sample in a study of tumor-infiltrating lymphocytes in primary liver carcinoma. Starting material of 500 to 600 ng total RNA yielded TCR beta cDNA via a constant-region primer. Nested multiplex PCR, run for three rounds with slightly modified ARM-PCR, yielded TCR beta libraries. TRBV1-TRBV30 forward primers and a C-beta reverse primer were used in the first two PCR rounds, which each ran for about 10 cycles. TCRdb reprocessed the multiplex PCR reads via MiXCR and lists one record per CDR3 protein. The top ten clones hold under 8.5% of a sample with 300,000 to 400,000 distinct CDR3 sequences, less than 65% of them seen once. Germline DNA was also extracted, and blood RNA derived from unsorted whole blood. What was sequenced was peripheral blood. The receptors here all came from a man aged 40-55 years with primary liver carcinoma and hepatitis B virus infection.

With respect to this clonotype: This may be a read error, as it is one base from a much larger clone. The chain uses TRBV4-1 and TRBJ1-1, with D unresolved. The CDR3 covers 16 residues. Germline CDR1 and CDR2: MGHRA and YSYEKL. The CDR3 loop is CASRQDGRAMNTEAFF. The DNA of the CDR3 is TGCGCCAGCCGCCAAGATGGACGGGCTATGAACACTGAAGCTTTCTTT.

This clonotype showed up many times. The rearrangement joins TRBV6-5 to TRBJ2-5; D gene unclear. With 2 bases removed from V and 7 bases from J, the gap between germline ends came to 14 bases. Germline values: CDR1 MNHEY, CDR2 SVGAGI. The CDR3 runs to 14 residues. This chain's CDR3 is CASSYLRERGTQYF. The CDR3 nucleotides read TGTGCCAGCAGTTACCTAAGAGAGAGAGGGACCCAGTACTTC.

The V call is TRBV6-1, the J call TRBJ1-5; no clear D. CDR3 length equals 14 residues. From germline, CDR1 is MNHNS and CDR2 SASEGT. V shed 3 bases and J shed 4 bases, with 10 bases lying between them. The CDR3 coding sequence is TGTGCCAGCAGTGATGCACTACCGAATCAGCCCCAGCATTTT. Its protein product is CASSDALPNQPQHF.

Concerning this clonotype itself: Being one base from a much bigger clone, this may be a read error. The chain has TRBV4-1 and TRBJ2-2, with 10 bases that match TRBD2. Germline V CDR1 and CDR2: MGHRA, YSYEKL. This CDR3 has 20 amino acids. The CDR3: CANSQGLGLAGAGNTGELFF. The CDR3 DNA is TGCGCCAACAGCCAAGGGTTGGGCCTAGCGGGGGCTGGGAACACCGGGGAGCTGTTTTTT.

In the case of this clonotype: The junction shows a germline mismatch at one end, possibly a read error. CDR3 region: CASSLCSGNTDTRYF. DNA for the CDR3: TGTGCCAGCAGCTTATGTAGCGGGAACACAGATACGCGGTATTTT. The chain employs TRBV11-2 and TRBJ2-3; 8 bases map to TRBD2. In germline, CDR1 is SGHAT, CDR2 FQNNGV. The length of the CDR3 is 15 residues.

In this sample, this clonotype turned up many times. The chain recombines TRBV6-6 with TRBJ2-3; D is unresolved. Germline CDR1 reads MNHNY; CDR2 reads SVGAGI (reference sequence). V gave up 6 bases and J gave up 0 bases, with 7 bases separating them. The CDR3 consists of 13 residues. In DNA, the CDR3 is TGTGCCAGCAGCCGGATAAGCACAGATACGCAGTATTTT. Translation gives CASSRISTDTQYF.

This clonotype was detected once. The chain links TRBV5-1 to TRBJ1-4; the D gene is possibly TRBD1 (5 bases). The ends were cut back, 7 bases at V and 6 bases at J, with 19 bases in the middle. The CDR3 is made up of 15 amino acids. Germline CDR1 SGHRS, CDR2 YFSETQ. CDR3 DNA: TGCGCCAGCGGCCCGGGCGGGACTAGTGATGAAAAACTGTTTTTT. The encoded protein is CASGPGGTSDEKLFF.